In this sample, the clone carrying this T cell receptor beta chain turned up a few times. The antigen remains undetermined. Purities over 95% were achieved in all sorted populations. V lost 1 base to trimming and J lost 6 bases, with 16 bases between them. CDR3 length: 16 residues. Germline V CDR1 and CDR2: SEHNR, FQNEAQ (reference sequence). The whole isolated RNA underwent reverse transcription, so sequencing captured expressed TCRB transcripts. The protocol was immunoSEQ multiplex PCR, while the TCRdb copy is restricted to in-frame clones and leaves out a portion. The table shows a few hundred thousand clones, with 16% occurring only once. This specimen belongs to a study of beta chain features in type 1 diabetes. Findings and caveats of the study: All four CD4+ subsets from Type 1 diabetes patients carried moderately but significantly shorter TCRB CDR3s. Comparison showed that naive, central memory and Treg TCRB repertoires appeared more similar among patients than among healthy donors. The cDNA sequencing approach could over-represent high-TCR-expressing cells. Fewer insertions but more deletions were seen at VDJ junctions in type 1 diabetes patients.

The sample consisted of naive CD4+ T cells from blood. The V and J genes are TRBV7-9 and TRBJ1-5, with D unclear. The receptor's source is a man between 25 and 39 years old with type 1 diabetes. The CDR3 region is CASSLVGGPGSQPQHF. The DNA for the CDR3 is TGTGCCAGCAGCTTAGTCGGAGGGCCTGGGAGTCAGCCCCAGCATTTT. Together with reference TRBV7-9 and TRBJ1-5, the CDR3 gives the full variable domain: DTGVSQNPRHKITKRGQNVTFRCDPISEHNRLYWYRQTLGQGPEFLTYFQNEAQLEKSRLLSDRFSAERPKGSFSTLEIQRTEQGDSAMYLCASSLVGGPGSQPQHFGDGTRLSIL.